The sample holds a few counts of the clone carrying this TCR beta chain. Its antigen remains unidentified. Isolating PBMCs gave at least 6.5 million of these cells per sample. This record comes from a study of blood T cells in healthy people across ages. Broader study findings: What prevented conclusive comparison of naive and antigen-experienced cells was that PBMCs were unsorted. Higher diversity, along with more naive CD4+ cells, distinguished long-lived donors from aged donors. Changes seen in expanded clonotypes were possibly confounded by donor CMV status left unknown.

The CDR3 length is 14 residues. Trimming took off 7 bases at V and 5 bases at J, with 17 bases between the two ends. Then a second PCR, running about 6 to 12 cycles, was carried out with a sample-barcoded 5' primer and a J-beta primer mix. TCRdb re-called the 5' RACE reads through MiXCR, storing one row per CDR3 protein. The sample carries 1.5 million to 2 million distinct CDR3 sequences, approximately 30% recorded once. This chain connects TRBV12-3 or TRBV12-4 to TRBJ2-5; a possible D gene is TRBD2 (5 bases). This TCR came from a woman in her 30s in good health. Sequencing input: blood. The CDR3 DNA reads TGTGCCAGCACCTTAGGAGGCCGAGGGGAGACCCAGTACTTC. It specifies CASTLGGRGETQYF.